This T cell receptor (beta chain) is from a study of OX40 agonist ivuxolimab in advanced cancers. About the research overall: Three patients had partial responses: one hepatocellular carcinoma, two cutaneous melanoma.

Sequencing was performed with immunoSEQ multiplex PCR; in TCRdb, only in-frame clones are kept and a portion is missing. This table has about 82,000 clones, about 86% appearing once. V lost 2 bases and J lost 4, with 12 bases in between. CDR1 SGHTA and CDR2 FQGNSA come from the germline V gene. The CDR3 sequence is 15 residues long. The sequencing here drew on CD4+ or CD8+ T cells sorted from blood, taken in a trial of the OX40 agonist ivuxolimab. The sequence was obtained from an adult with an advanced solid tumor such as melanoma, head and neck, liver or kidney cancer. The chain links TRBV7-2 to TRBJ1-3, with D tentatively TRBD1 (5 bases). CDR3 region: CASSLSGGAGNTIYF. CDR3 in DNA: TGTGCCAGCAGCTTATCGGGGGGTGCAGGAAACACCATATATTTT.